Included here is one T cell receptor beta chain sequence, with context. It has no known antigen specificity. Nothing much larger sits one base from this clone, and base qualities are not available. TCRbeta CDR3 regions were amplified from genomic DNA by means of the immunoSEQ Assay, a bias-controlled multiplex PCR. In the paper's pipeline: Nucleated cell counts per sample were estimated from amplification of reference gene primers within the assay. Sequence reads were collapsed and filtered to measure the absolute abundance of every unique TCRbeta CDR3 rearrangement. Productive Simpson clonality was computed per sample as the square root of Simpson's diversity index over productive rearrangements. Entries here come from immuneACCESS through TCRdb and include only in-frame sequences with V and J called. Some clones fail to appear in such tables; in the studies checked, an unresolved V gene covers under half of the shortfall, and the cause of the remainder is unknown. The V and J calls and the clone size are those of that table, but D and trimming were determined from the DNA. In all, the sample holds 180,000 or so clones, and 85% of those were seen once. The top ten constitute roughly 7.7% of the sample.

CDR3 length: 13 amino acids, cysteine to phenylalanine. CDR3 DNA is the only sequence kept; it has 39 bases, read in frame from the first base. From a lookup of the germline V gene, CDR1 and CDR2 are SGHRS and YFSETQ. V is pared back by 4 bases and J by 8 bases, with 13 bases lying between the germline termini. This sample was taken from a study of blood T cell repertoires in COVID-19 (dated by TCRdb to 2018 to 2021). Concerning the study at large: The collaborator samples originated in the United States, Italy and Spain and spanned the acute and convalescent phases of COVID-19. The prospective study material was composed of cDNA or gDNA derived from T cells, B-cell-depleted T cells, or PBMCs. Subjects who had been exposed to COVID-19, were actively infected with it, or had recovered from it provided the deeply sampled blood TCRbeta repertoires that made up the dataset. The repertoires were made available in a free public database intended to serve as a resource for research on the immune response to SARS-CoV-2. Samples came from the ongoing ImmuneRACE study (first 160 participants) plus 1,254 subjects from 6 global collaborators. Nearly every sample came with metadata listing a de-identified subject ID, COVID-19 status, age in years and sex. Where available, HLA class I and class II types were obtained from metadata supplied by the sample provider rather than from assay-based typing. What the research found in general, with its limitations: The amount of clinical and demographic metadata varied by source and participant and was provided uncurated.

Each collaborating institution followed its own protocols to collect whole blood in K2EDTA tubes. For TCRbeta analysis, collaborator samples were shipped as frozen whole blood, as isolated PBMCs, or as DNA extracted from either sample type. The sequence is built from TRBV5-1 and TRBJ2-1; confidence is insufficient to name the D gene. Sequencing was done on a sample of peripheral blood. The source is a woman aged 55-70 years with acute or convalescent COVID-19. DNA sequence: TGCGCCAGCAGCCTGATTGTCGGTGATGAGCAGTTCTTC. Its protein reads: CASSLIVGDEQFF.